The 25 T cell receptor beta chains reported below all come from one sample, sequenced in a study of shared clonotypes between healthy human individuals. Using immunoSEQ multiplex PCR, the repertoire was profiled, and TCRdb retains in-frame clones only, with some absent. This repertoire shows about 380,000 clones, 96% found once; its top ten account for more than 0.3%. Sequenced: memory CD8+ T cells sorted from blood. Described subset: CD45RO+ cells pooled with CCR7-negative TemRA cells. These receptors originate from a man aged 30 to 39 in good health.

The V gene is TRBV10-1, the J gene TRBJ2-2, with D tentatively TRBD1 or TRBD2 (7 bases each). Germline-derived CDR1 and CDR2 are WNHNN and SYGVQD (reference sequence). The CDR3 length is 14 residues. With 7 bases removed from V and 6 bases from J, the gap between germline ends came to 15 bases. The CDR3: CASKDREGSGELFF. Here the CDR3 DNA reads TGCGCCAGCAAAGACAGGGAGGGATCCGGGGAGCTGTTTTTT.

The chain is built from TRBV19 and TRBJ2-3; D unresolved. The CDR3 totals 13 residues. Trimming shortened V by 3 bases and J by 4 bases, and 8 bases separated the two germline ends. Germline V lookup: CDR1 LNHDA, CDR2 SQIVND (reference sequence). The CDR3 DNA is TGTGCCAGTAGTATCGCTCAGGCAGATACGCAGTATTTT. It yields the protein CASSIAQADTQYF.

The chain combines TRBV19 with TRBJ1-5; a weak D match, TRBD1 (6 bases). V was cut by 6 bases and J by 3 bases, with 12 bases left in between. CDR1 is LNHDA, CDR2 SQIVND, per germline (reference sequence). CDR3 length: 14 residues. CDR3 bases: TGTGCCAGTAGCAGGGGAGGCATCAATCAGCCCCAGCATTTT. It encodes CASSRGGINQPQHF.

This clone was seen a single time. This chain joins TRBV19 and TRBJ2-6; TRBD1 agrees at 7 bases. Trimming at V came to 4 bases and at J to 2 bases, leaving 5 bases not matched to a gene. CDR3 length equals 16 residues. The germline V gene has CDR1 LNHDA and CDR2 SQIVND (reference sequence). Here the CDR3 DNA reads TGTGCCAGTAGTACCCTAACAGGGGCTGGGGCCAACGTCCTGACTTTC. Protein: CASSTLTGAGANVLTF.

The rearrangement joins TRBV11-2 to TRBJ2-7; 9 bases match TRBD2. Trimming took 1 base from V and 6 from J; bases not matched to a gene: 7. The germline V gene has CDR1 SGHAT and CDR2 FQNNGV. The CDR3 has 15 residues. The CDR3 sequence: CASSLAGLASPEQYF. CDR3 sequence (DNA): TGTGCCAGCAGCTTAGCGGGACTAGCTTCACCCGAGCAGTACTTC.

The genes are TRBV13 and TRBJ2-7, with no clear D. The CDR3 has 11 amino acids. Germline lookup yields CDR1 PRHDT and CDR2 FYEKMQ (reference sequence). Trimming took off 1 base at V and 5 bases at J, with 3 bases between the two ends. The CDR3 DNA reads as TGTGCCAGCAGCTTAGTCCACGAGCAGTACTTC. Its translation is CASSLVHEQYF.

The chain uses TRBV10-3 and TRBJ2-7, with 10 bases aligning to TRBD2. This CDR3 is built from 16 residues. The germline V gene encodes CDR1 ENHRY and CDR2 SYGVKD. The trim removed 0 bases at V and 6 bases at J, leaving 8 bases unmatched. The CDR3 region has the DNA TGTGCCATCAGTGAGTCGTTCCTAGCGGGAGATGGCGAGCAGTACTTC. It specifies CAISESFLAGDGEQYF.

This chain joins TRBV6-5 and TRBJ2-7; 7 bases are shared with TRBD2. Trimming at V came to 6 bases and at J to 4 bases, leaving 6 bases not matched to a gene. In germline, CDR1 is MNHEY, CDR2 SVGAGI. This CDR3 region has 13 residues. The DNA for the CDR3 is TGTGCCAGCAGATTCACCGGGAGGTACGAGCAGTACTTC. Its translation is CASRFTGRYEQYF.

The gene calls are TRBV12-5 and TRBJ1-1, with TRBD1 identical over 11 bases. This CDR3 is built from 15 residues. Germline CDR1 and CDR2: LGHNT and FRNRAP. V lost 7 bases, J lost 1 base, and 5 bases stayed unmatched. The CDR3 sequence: CASVWDRGSNTEAFF. Here the CDR3 DNA reads TGTGCTAGTGTTTGGGACAGGGGGTCGAACACTGAAGCTTTCTTT.

The V and J genes are TRBV18 and TRBJ1-2, with 8 bases lining up with TRBD1. From germline, CDR1 is KGHSH and CDR2 LQKENI. This CDR3 has 13 amino acids. After removal of 6 bases from V and 0 bases from J, the junction contained 0 bases not matched to a gene. The CDR3 spells CASSDRANYGYTF. CDR3 coding DNA: TGTGCCAGCTCGGACAGGGCTAACTATGGCTACACCTTC.

This rearrangement joins TRBV18 to TRBJ1-1; D ambiguous. The V end was cut by 0 bases, the J end by 1 base, with 6 bases between. CDR1 and CDR2 from the germline V gene are KGHSH and LQKENI. The CDR3 contains 14 residues. DNA of the CDR3: TGTGCCAGCTCACCACCTAACTGGAACACTGAAGCTTTCTTT. Protein: CASSPPNWNTEAFF.

This chain joins TRBV19 and TRBJ1-5; 7 bases are a match to TRBD1. The CDR3 contains 17 residues. With 3 bases clipped from V and 0 bases from J, the junction kept 8 bases outside the gene matches. The germline CDR1 and CDR2 sequences are LNHDA and SQIVND (reference sequence). CDR3 nucleotides: TGTGCCAGTAGTATCCCGGGACAGCTATATAGCAATCAGCCCCAGCATTTT. This encodes CASSIPGQLYSNQPQHF.

The V gene is TRBV14, the J gene TRBJ2-6; D gene unclear. Germline V gives CDR1 SGHDN, CDR2 FVKESK. This CDR3 region has 16 residues. Trimming took 1 base from V and 0 from J, leaving 7 bases between them. As DNA, the CDR3 is TGTGCCAGCAGCCAAGTGACGGGCTCTGGGGCCAACGTCCTGACTTTC. Its protein is CASSQVTGSGANVLTF.

The chain links TRBV9 to TRBJ2-7, with D possibly TRBD2 on 6 matching bases. Germline V gene lookup returns CDR1 SGDLS and CDR2 YYNGEE. This CDR3 region has 14 residues. V lost 2 bases to trimming and J lost 1 base, with 10 bases between them. CDR3 region: CASSVGSGSYEQYF. The CDR3 DNA is TGTGCCAGCAGCGTCGGTAGCGGATCCTACGAGCAGTACTTC.

The V and J genes are TRBV28 and TRBJ1-5; tentative D call: TRBD1 (5 bases). CDR3 length: 11 residues. Germline V gene sequence: CDR1 MDHEN, CDR2 SYDVKM. The V and J ends lost 6 bases and 5 bases respectively, with 5 bases between them. The CDR3 sequence: CASSRDQPQHF. CDR3 sequence (DNA): TGTGCCAGCAGCAGGGATCAGCCCCAGCATTTT.

The chain has TRBV7-9 and TRBJ2-2; TRBD1 is a possible D gene (6 bases). Trimming took 5 bases from V and 4 from J, leaving 26 bases between them. Germline V gives CDR1 SEHNR, CDR2 FQNEAQ (reference sequence). The CDR3 length is 19 residues. DNA of the CDR3: TGTGCCAGCAGCGTCACTGGTAGACAGGAGAGGGGATCCACCGGGGAGCTGTTTTTT. This gives the protein CASSVTGRQERGSTGELFF.

The CDR3 bases are TGTGCCTGGAAGACCGGGACAGGGTGGTACGAGCAGTACTTC. It yields the protein CAWKTGTGWYEQYF. The J gene is TRBJ2-7, the V gene TRBV30; 9 bases fit TRBD1. This CDR3 contains 14 residues. CDR1 is GTSNPN, CDR2 SVGIG, per germline (reference sequence). The ends lost 4 bases at V and 4 bases at J; junction bases unmatched: 8.

V is TRBV28 and J is TRBJ1-1, with D uncertain. The CDR3 totals 16 residues. Germline values: CDR1 MDHEN, CDR2 SYDVKM. Trimming took 4 bases from V and 3 from J, leaving 18 bases between them. The CDR3 DNA reads as TGTGCCAGCAGTTCCCTGGAGCAATACGGGGACACTGAAGCTTTCTTT. This translates into CASSSLEQYGDTEAFF.

The V and J genes are TRBV9 and TRBJ2-3, with a possible D match to TRBD2 (5 bases). V was trimmed by 0 bases and J by 6 bases, leaving 11 bases between them. Germline V CDR1 and CDR2: SGDLS, YYNGEE. The CDR3 totals 14 residues. This CDR3 reads CASSVASTPDTQYF. As DNA, the CDR3 is TGTGCCAGCAGCGTAGCTAGCACGCCCGATACGCAGTATTTT.

The chain recombines TRBV6-1 with TRBJ1-2; D possibly corresponds to TRBD1 (6 bases). Trimming pared 6 bases from V and 3 bases from J, leaving 11 bases between. The CDR3 loop spans 13 amino acids. The germline V gene has CDR1 MNHNS and CDR2 SASEGT. This CDR3 is CASRVQGDYGYTF. The CDR3 region has the DNA TGTGCCAGCAGAGTACAGGGTGACTATGGCTACACCTTC.

This sequence joins TRBV28 and TRBJ1-2, with 8 bases matching TRBD1. This CDR3 has 15 amino acids. Looked up from germline, CDR1 is MDHEN and CDR2 is SYDVKM. V was pared by 4 bases and J by 3 bases, with 7 bases of the junction left unmatched. For the CDR3, the DNA is TGTGCCAGCAGTTACCGGGACAGGCTGCACTATGGCTACACCTTC. Its translation: CASSYRDRLHYGYTF.

This chain connects TRBV7-9 to TRBJ2-3; possibly TRBD1 for D (5 bases). The germline V and J ends were trimmed by 3 bases and 2 bases, with 9 bases remaining between them. Germline-derived CDR1 and CDR2 are SEHNR and FQNEAQ (reference sequence). CDR3 length: 14 residues. CDR3 protein: CASSFAGHTDTQYF. As DNA, the CDR3 is TGTGCCAGCAGCTTTGCAGGGCACACAGATACGCAGTATTTT.

The chain employs TRBV19 and TRBJ2-7; 7 bases match TRBD1. The CDR3 runs to 15 residues. The V segment lost 9 bases and the J segment 1 base; nucleotides outside the gene matches: 12. Germline CDR1 and CDR2: LNHDA and SQIVND (reference sequence). The CDR3 DNA reads as TGTGCCAGCTCGGACAGGCCCCTTAAATCCTACGAGCAGTACTTC. Protein sequence: CASSDRPLKSYEQYF.

The chain uses TRBV5-8 and TRBJ2-7; 7 positions match TRBD1. V trimming: 2 bases; J trimming: 1 base; junction bases outside the gene matches: 9. The germline V gene encodes CDR1 SGHTS and CDR2 YDEGEE. The CDR3 contains 16 residues. CDR3 sequence (DNA): TGTGCCAGCAGCTTAGACAGGGCAGGTCTGTCCTACGAGCAGTACTTC. Translating gives CASSLDRAGLSYEQYF.

The rearrangement links TRBV19 to TRBJ2-7; 7 bases agree with TRBD1. V lost 8 bases and J lost 0; bases outside the gene matches: 4. Germline loops: CDR1 LNHDA, CDR2 SQIVND (reference sequence). This CDR3 contains 13 residues. The CDR3 spells CASAWDSSYEQYF. In DNA, the CDR3 is TGTGCCAGTGCTTGGGACAGCTCCTACGAGCAGTACTTC. The whole variable domain, remainder taken from reference TRBV19 and TRBJ2-7, is DGGITQSPKYLFRKEGQNVTLSCEQNLNHDAMYWYRQDPGQGLRLIYYSQIVNDFQKGDIAEGYSVSREKKESFPLTVTSAQKNPTAFYLCASAWDSSYEQYFGPGTRLTVT.